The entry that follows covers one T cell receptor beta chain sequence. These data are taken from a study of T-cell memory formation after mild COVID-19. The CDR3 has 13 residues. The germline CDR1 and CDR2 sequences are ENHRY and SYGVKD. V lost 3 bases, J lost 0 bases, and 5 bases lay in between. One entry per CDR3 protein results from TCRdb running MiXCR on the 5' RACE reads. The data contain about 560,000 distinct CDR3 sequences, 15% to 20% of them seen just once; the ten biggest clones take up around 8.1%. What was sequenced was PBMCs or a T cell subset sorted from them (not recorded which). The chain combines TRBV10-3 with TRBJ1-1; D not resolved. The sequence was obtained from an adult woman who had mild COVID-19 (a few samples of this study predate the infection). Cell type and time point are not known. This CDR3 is CAISDSVNTEAFF. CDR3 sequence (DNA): TGTGCCATCAGTGACTCAGTGAACACTGAAGCTTTCTTT.